This is a list of T cell receptor beta chains from one sample in a study of shared clonotypes between healthy human individuals. Here immunoSEQ multiplex PCR was the method, and the copy in TCRdb shows in-frame clones only, minus some. The data show fewer than 500,000 clones, almost 80% seen once. Sequencing was done on a sample of PBMCs. The receptors were gathered from a woman between 40 and 50 years old in good health. Some clones in this sample may be carry-over from other donors' samples. CDR3s include the opening cysteine and the closing phenylalanine or tryptophan. Each record gives: V gene, clone size, J gene, D gene, CDR3 protein, CDR3 DNA. A D gene is named only where the DNA matches it firmly. Clone size is not always given. Where it is, it says once, few, many or a class for expanded clones.

v_call: TRBV6-5; clone_size: -; j_call: TRBJ2-7; d_call: -; cdr3_aa: CASMKTGTYEQYF; cdr3_nt: TGTGCCAGCATGAAGACAGGGACTTACGAGCAGTACTTC
v_call: TRBV2; clone_size: -; j_call: TRBJ2-7; d_call: TRBD2; cdr3_aa: CASTRTSGPEQYF; cdr3_nt: TGTGCCAGCACCCGGACTAGCGGACCCGAGCAGTACTTC
v_call: TRBV7-8; clone_size: -; j_call: TRBJ1-5; d_call: TRBD1; cdr3_aa: CASSLGQGYSNQPQHF; cdr3_nt: TGTGCCAGCAGCTTAGGACAGGGCTATAGCAATCAGCCCCAGCATTTT
v_call: TRBV9; clone_size: -; j_call: TRBJ2-1; d_call: -; cdr3_aa: CASSVEGGVTAEQFF; cdr3_nt: TGTGCCAGCAGCGTAGAAGGGGGAGTTACGGCTGAGCAGTTCTTC
v_call: TRBV5-1; clone_size: -; j_call: TRBJ1-3; d_call: TRBD1; cdr3_aa: CASSLTPTGANSGNTIYF; cdr3_nt: TGCGCCAGCAGCTTAACCCCTACAGGGGCCAACTCTGGAAACACCATATATTTT
v_call: TRBV5-6; clone_size: -; j_call: TRBJ1-6; d_call: -; cdr3_aa: CASSGSYNSPLHF; cdr3_nt: TGTGCCAGCAGCGGGTCCTATAATTCACCCCTCCACTTT
v_call: TRBV28; clone_size: once; j_call: TRBJ2-6; d_call: -; cdr3_aa: CASRRSGRQSGANVLTF; cdr3_nt: TGTGCCAGCAGACGAAGCGGCAGGCAATCTGGGGCCAACGTCCTGACTTTC
v_call: TRBV7-3; clone_size: -; j_call: TRBJ2-2; d_call: -; cdr3_aa: CASSSGSTGELFF; cdr3_nt: TGTGCCAGCAGCTCAGGGTCCACCGGGGAGCTGTTTTTT
v_call: TRBV19; clone_size: -; j_call: TRBJ2-3; d_call: TRBD1; cdr3_aa: CASTQQGGTDTQYF; cdr3_nt: TGTGCCAGTACCCAGCAGGGGGGCACAGATACGCAGTATTTT
v_call: TRBV5-4; clone_size: -; j_call: TRBJ2-7; d_call: TRBD1; cdr3_aa: CASSLGQGPYEQYF; cdr3_nt: TGTGCCAGCAGCTTGGGACAGGGCCCCTACGAGCAGTACTTC
v_call: TRBV10-2; clone_size: few; j_call: TRBJ1-5; d_call: -; cdr3_aa: CASGLEAGYNQPQHF; cdr3_nt: TGCGCCAGCGGGTTAGAGGCAGGGTACAATCAGCCCCAGCATTTT
v_call: TRBV10-3; clone_size: -; j_call: TRBJ1-2; d_call: -; cdr3_aa: CSISERQPSGYGYTF; cdr3_nt: TGTTCCATCAGTGAGAGGCAGCCCTCTGGCTATGGCTACACCTTC
v_call: TRBV28; clone_size: -; j_call: TRBJ1-5; d_call: TRBD1; cdr3_aa: CASSTGTGHQPQHF; cdr3_nt: TGTGCCAGCAGTACCGGGACAGGCCATCAGCCCCAGCATTTT
v_call: TRBV5-1; clone_size: -; j_call: TRBJ2-5; d_call: TRBD1; cdr3_aa: CASSLQGARETQYF; cdr3_nt: TGCGCCAGCAGCTTACAGGGGGCTCGGGAGACCCAGTACTTC
v_call: TRBV18; clone_size: few; j_call: TRBJ2-2; d_call: -; cdr3_aa: CASSSPTGLNTGELFF; cdr3_nt: TGTGCCAGCTCATCTCCGACGGGACTCAACACCGGGGAGCTGTTTTTT
v_call: TRBV9; clone_size: -; j_call: TRBJ2-7; d_call: TRBD1; cdr3_aa: CASSGGTGVAYEQYF; cdr3_nt: TGTGCCAGCAGCGGCGGGACAGGGGTTGCCTACGAGCAGTACTTC
v_call: TRBV5-4; clone_size: -; j_call: TRBJ2-3; d_call: -; cdr3_aa: CASSLRLQGPTDTQYF; cdr3_nt: TGTGCCAGCAGCTTGAGGCTCCAGGGACCCACAGATACGCAGTATTTT
v_call: TRBV9; clone_size: -; j_call: TRBJ2-3; d_call: TRBD2; cdr3_aa: CASSDGAGGGTDTQYF; cdr3_nt: TGTGCCAGCAGCGATGGAGCGGGAGGCGGCACAGATACGCAGTATTTT
v_call: TRBV5-4; clone_size: once; j_call: TRBJ2-5; d_call: TRBD1; cdr3_aa: CASSLRKGAQETQYF; cdr3_nt: TGTGCCAGCAGCTTGAGGAAGGGGGCACAAGAGACCCAGTACTTC
v_call: TRBV7-6; clone_size: few; j_call: TRBJ1-4; d_call: -; cdr3_aa: CASSLETGSAKLFF; cdr3_nt: TGTGCCAGCAGCTTAGAGACAGGATCAGCAAAACTGTTTTTT
v_call: TRBV18; clone_size: once; j_call: TRBJ1-4; d_call: -; cdr3_aa: CASSPTDATNEKLFF; cdr3_nt: TGTGCCAGCTCACCGACAGACGCAACTAATGAAAAACTGTTTTTT
v_call: TRBV15; clone_size: -; j_call: TRBJ1-4; d_call: -; cdr3_aa: CATSSIVPYEKLFF; cdr3_nt: TGTGCCACCAGTTCAATTGTCCCCTACGAAAAACTGTTTTTT
v_call: TRBV6-4; clone_size: -; j_call: TRBJ1-5; d_call: -; cdr3_aa: CASSIRTGGQPQHF; cdr3_nt: TGTGCCAGCAGTATCAGGACCGGGGGTCAGCCCCAGCATTTT
v_call: TRBV5-5; clone_size: -; j_call: TRBJ2-7; d_call: TRBD2; cdr3_aa: CASRTGTSGSYEQYF; cdr3_nt: TGTGCCAGCAGAACCGGGACTAGCGGCTCCTACGAGCAGTACTTC
v_call: TRBV2; clone_size: -; j_call: TRBJ2-2; d_call: -; cdr3_aa: CASSALRVHTGELFF; cdr3_nt: TGTGCCAGCAGTGCCCTCAGGGTACACACCGGGGAGCTGTTTTTT
v_call: TRBV7-8; clone_size: many; j_call: TRBJ2-7; d_call: TRBD2; cdr3_aa: CASSRGRASYEQYF; cdr3_nt: TGTGCCAGCAGCCGCGGGAGGGCCTCCTACGAGCAGTACTTC
v_call: TRBV2; clone_size: -; j_call: TRBJ2-7; d_call: -; cdr3_aa: CASSEARGPTYEQYF; cdr3_nt: TGTGCCAGCAGTGAAGCAAGGGGACCTACCTACGAGCAGTACTTC
v_call: TRBV6-1; clone_size: -; j_call: TRBJ1-5; d_call: -; cdr3_aa: CASSGAENQPQHF; cdr3_nt: TGTGCCAGCAGTGGGGCGGAAAATCAGCCCCAGCATTTT
v_call: TRBV30; clone_size: -; j_call: TRBJ2-3; d_call: -; cdr3_aa: CAWSVGSLDTQYF; cdr3_nt: TGTGCCTGGAGTGTTGGTAGCCTTGATACGCAGTATTTT
v_call: TRBV28; clone_size: -; j_call: TRBJ2-2; d_call: TRBD2; cdr3_aa: CASSPPGLAGNTGELFF; cdr3_nt: TGTGCCAGCAGTCCTCCGGGACTAGCGGGGAACACCGGGGAGCTGTTTTTT
v_call: TRBV4-2; clone_size: once; j_call: TRBJ2-7; d_call: -; cdr3_aa: CASSQGLAALDEQYF; cdr3_nt: TGTGCCAGCAGCCAAGGTCTAGCCGCCCTGGATGAGCAGTACTTC
v_call: TRBV2; clone_size: -; j_call: TRBJ1-5; d_call: TRBD1; cdr3_aa: CASRTGFSNQPQHF; cdr3_nt: TGTGCCAGCAGGACAGGGTTTAGCAATCAGCCCCAGCATTTT
v_call: TRBV5-1; clone_size: -; j_call: TRBJ1-4; d_call: -; cdr3_aa: CASSLSQINEKLFF; cdr3_nt: TGCGCCAGCAGCTTGAGTCAGATTAATGAAAAACTGTTTTTT
v_call: TRBV28; clone_size: -; j_call: TRBJ1-1; d_call: TRBD1; cdr3_aa: CASRPGGQGTEAFF; cdr3_nt: TGTGCCAGCAGACCAGGGGGCCAGGGCACTGAAGCTTTCTTT
v_call: TRBV11-2; clone_size: once; j_call: TRBJ1-5; d_call: -; cdr3_aa: CASSPQGNQPQHF; cdr3_nt: TGTGCCAGCAGCCCACAGGGCAATCAGCCCCAGCATTTT
v_call: TRBV21-1; clone_size: -; j_call: TRBJ1-2; d_call: -; cdr3_aa: CASSNEGPGGYTF; cdr3_nt: TGTGCCAGCAGCAATGAGGGTCCAGGTGGCTACACCTTC
v_call: TRBV27; clone_size: -; j_call: TRBJ2-2; d_call: TRBD1; cdr3_aa: CASSGDRSNTGELFF; cdr3_nt: TGTGCCAGCAGTGGGGACAGATCGAACACCGGGGAGCTGTTTTTT
v_call: TRBV7-5; clone_size: once; j_call: TRBJ1-3; d_call: -; cdr3_aa: CARRPKTGTGGSLSGNTIYF; cdr3_nt: TGTGCCAGAAGACCTAAAACCGGGACAGGCGGCTCACTTTCTGGAAACACCATATATTTT
v_call: TRBV5-1; clone_size: -; j_call: TRBJ2-1; d_call: -; cdr3_aa: CASSLDQGRVPNYNEQFF; cdr3_nt: TGCGCCAGCAGCTTGGATCAGGGACGAGTACCTAACTACAATGAGCAGTTCTTC
v_call: TRBV9; clone_size: -; j_call: TRBJ2-2; d_call: TRBD1; cdr3_aa: CASSVDPGQGLPGELFF; cdr3_nt: TGTGCCAGCAGCGTAGACCCGGGACAGGGGCTCCCCGGGGAGCTGTTTTTT
v_call: TRBV5-1; clone_size: -; j_call: TRBJ1-6; d_call: -; cdr3_aa: CASRLDGSLHF; cdr3_nt: TGCGCCAGCAGGTTGGATGGATCCCTCCACTTT
v_call: TRBV7-9; clone_size: few; j_call: TRBJ2-3; d_call: -; cdr3_aa: CASSITGVDTQYF; cdr3_nt: TGTGCCAGCAGCATAACGGGAGTTGATACGCAGTATTTT
v_call: TRBV2; clone_size: -; j_call: TRBJ2-5; d_call: -; cdr3_aa: CASRGTLYVKAETQYF; cdr3_nt: TGTGCCAGCAGGGGGACGTTGTACGTAAAGGCGGAGACCCAGTACTTC
v_call: TRBV18; clone_size: -; j_call: TRBJ2-3; d_call: TRBD1; cdr3_aa: CASSGQGFDQGPSTDTQYF; cdr3_nt: TGTGCCAGCTCAGGACAGGGATTCGACCAAGGGCCTAGCACAGATACGCAGTATTTT
v_call: TRBV27; clone_size: -; j_call: TRBJ1-4; d_call: -; cdr3_aa: CASSSTPGDGKLFF; cdr3_nt: TGTGCCAGCAGTTCCACCCCGGGGGACGGAAAACTGTTTTTT